This T cell receptor (beta chain) emerged from a study of OX40 agonist ivuxolimab in advanced cancers. Libraries were prepared by immunoSEQ multiplex PCR; TCRdb keeps only in-frame clonotypes and omits some of them. Altogether some 60,000 clones are present, over 80% being singletons, with the ten largest covering 1.5% to 2%. Losses at the gene ends were 4 bases for V and 7 bases for J; bases not matched to a gene: 8. Looked up from germline, CDR1 is MGHRA and CDR2 is YSYEKL. The CDR3 contains 16 residues. The rearrangement joins TRBV4-1 to TRBJ2-1, with TRBD1 identical over 12 bases. The material was CD4+ or CD8+ T cells sorted from blood, obtained in a trial of the OX40 agonist ivuxolimab. The sequence came from an adult with an advanced solid tumor such as melanoma, head and neck, liver or kidney cancer. CDR3 residues: CASSREGQGAWNEQFF. CDR3 nucleotides: TGCGCCAGCAGCCGGGAGGGACAGGGGGCTTGGAATGAGCAGTTCTTC.